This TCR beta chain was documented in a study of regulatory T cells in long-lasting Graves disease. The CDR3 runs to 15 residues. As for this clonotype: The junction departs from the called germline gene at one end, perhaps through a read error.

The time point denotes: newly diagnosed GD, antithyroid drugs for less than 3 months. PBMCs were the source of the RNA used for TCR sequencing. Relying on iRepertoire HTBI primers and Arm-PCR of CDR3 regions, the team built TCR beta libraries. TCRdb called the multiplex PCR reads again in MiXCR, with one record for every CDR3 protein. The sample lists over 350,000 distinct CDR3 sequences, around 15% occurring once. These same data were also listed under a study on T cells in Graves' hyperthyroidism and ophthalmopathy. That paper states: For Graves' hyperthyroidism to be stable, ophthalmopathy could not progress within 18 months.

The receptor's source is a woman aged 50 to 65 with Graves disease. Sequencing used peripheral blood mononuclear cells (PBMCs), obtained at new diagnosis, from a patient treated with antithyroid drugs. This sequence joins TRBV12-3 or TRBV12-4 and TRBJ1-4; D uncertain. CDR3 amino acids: CASSTSRQLDEKLFF. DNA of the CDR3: TGTGCCAGCAGTACCTCGAGACAACTTGATGAAAAACTGTTTTTC.